The 25 T cell receptor beta chains below were found in one sample sequenced in a study of blood T cell repertoires in COVID-19. Assay used: immunoSEQ multiplex PCR; TCRdb lists only in-frame clones, some missing. The sample contains some 130,000 clones, 88% of which appear only once. Sequencing was performed on peripheral blood. Source of these receptors: a man aged 50 or older with acute or convalescent COVID-19.

V usage is TRBV10-3 and J usage is TRBJ2-2, with 7 nucleotides matching TRBD2. This CDR3 region has 15 residues. V shed 11 bases, J shed 6 bases, and the junction held 15 bases outside the gene matches. Germline values: CDR1 ENHRY, CDR2 SYGVKD. The CDR3 bases are TGTGCCCTCCTGATTGAGACTAGCCACGCCGGGGAGCTGTTTTTT. Translation: CALLIETSHAGELFF.

This chain uses TRBV4-1 with TRBJ1-2; TRBD1 aligns across 10 bases. The CDR3 has 15 residues. Germline loops: CDR1 MGHRA, CDR2 YSYEKL. Trimming at V came to 5 bases and at J to 3 bases, leaving 6 bases not matched to a gene. DNA of the CDR3: TGCGCCAGCAGCGCCCGGGACAGGGGTCACTATGGCTACACCTTC. Its protein product is CASSARDRGHYGYTF.

This clone has a single count. The chain is built from TRBV3-1 (or the pseudogene TRBV3-2) and TRBJ1-3, with 7 bases fitting TRBD1. The V and J ends lost 1 base and 0 bases, in that order; junction bases with no gene match: 6. The CDR3 contains 17 residues. Per germline, CDR1 LGHDT and CDR2 YNNKEL (reference sequence). CDR3 nucleotides: TGTGCCAGCAGCCAAGGGGGCGGGACAGACTCTGGAAACACCATATATTTT. Amino acids: CASSQGGGTDSGNTIYF.

This clone has only one observation. V gene TRBV7-9 combines with J gene TRBJ2-2, with TRBD1 matching 8 bases. After removal of 5 bases from V and 3 bases from J, the junction contained 11 bases not matched to a gene. The CDR3 spans 17 residues. Germline assignment: CDR1 SEHNR and CDR2 FQNEAQ (reference sequence). The CDR3: CASSPYYGTGHTGELFF. The CDR3 DNA reads TGTGCCAGCAGCCCCTACTATGGGACAGGCCACACCGGGGAGCTGTTTTTT. The full variable domain, completed using reference TRBV7-9 and TRBJ2-2, is DTGVSQNPRHKITKRGQNVTFRCDPISEHNRLYWYRQTLGQGPEFLTYFQNEAQLEKSRLLSDRFSAERPKGSFSTLEIQRTEQGDSAMYLCASSPYYGTGHTGELFFGEGSRLTVL.

The chain couples TRBV3-1 (or the pseudogene TRBV3-2) to TRBJ2-1; 8 nucleotides match TRBD2. V gave up 3 bases and J gave up 4 bases; unmatched junction bases: 8. CDR3 size: 16 residues. The germline gives CDR1 LGHDT, CDR2 YNNKEL (reference sequence). The CDR3 region is CASSQYGGGGYNEQFF. The CDR3, as DNA: TGTGCCAGCAGCCAGTACGGGGGGGGCGGGTACAATGAGCAGTTCTTC.

CDR3 residues: CATSSRLAGVDTQYF. The CDR3 coding sequence is TGTGCCACCAGCTCCCGACTAGCGGGGGTAGATACGCAGTATTTT. The J gene is TRBJ2-3, the V gene TRBV15; 12 nucleotides agree with TRBD2. Germline CDR1 reads LNHNV; CDR2 reads YYDKDF (reference sequence). Losses at the gene ends were 5 bases for V and 5 bases for J; bases not matched to a gene: 5. This CDR3 is built from 15 residues.

J is TRBJ2-7 and V is TRBV7-2; the match to TRBD1 covers 8 bases. CDR1 and CDR2 from the germline V gene are SGHTA and FQGNSA. This CDR3 is 14 amino acids long. V lost 5 bases to trimming and J lost 2 bases; unmatched junction nucleotides: 5. As DNA, the CDR3 is TGTGCCAGCAGCCTGGGGACAGGCACCTACGAGCAGTACTTC. Its protein is CASSLGTGTYEQYF.

The chain couples TRBV4-1 to TRBJ1-2; TRBD1 is a possible D gene (5 bases). Germline V gene data show CDR1 as MGHRA and CDR2 as YSYEKL. The CDR3 totals 15 residues. The V and J ends lost 0 bases and 2 bases respectively, with 10 bases between them. CDR3 region: CASSQDPAGNYGYTF. The CDR3 nucleotides read TGCGCCAGCAGCCAAGATCCGGCAGGGAACTATGGCTACACCTTC.

This clone occurred once. The chain employs TRBV18 and TRBJ1-5; 7 bases fit TRBD1. The CDR3 is 14 residues long. Germline-derived CDR1 and CDR2 are KGHSH and LQKENI. V shed 0 bases, J shed 9 bases, and the junction held 5 bases outside the gene matches. The CDR3 DNA reads as TGTGCCAGCTCACCACCCGGACAGGCGTCGCCCCAGCATTTT. This gives the protein CASSPPGQASPQHF.

The chain is built from TRBV3-1 (or the pseudogene TRBV3-2) and TRBJ2-5; 7 bases align to TRBD1. This CDR3 region has 15 residues. Trimming removed 2 bases from V and 5 bases from J; junction bases left unmatched: 8. CDR1 LGHDT and CDR2 YNNKEL come from the germline V gene (reference sequence). The CDR3 DNA reads TGTGCCAGCAGCCAACTAATGACAGGGTTGGAGACCCAGTACTTC. Encoded protein: CASSQLMTGLETQYF.

V gene TRBV3-1 (or the pseudogene TRBV3-2) combines with J gene TRBJ2-1; TRBD2 matches at 8 bases. Germline V lookup: CDR1 LGHDT, CDR2 YNNKEL (reference sequence). The CDR3 spans 14 residues. Unmatched junction bases numbered 7, after V lost 6 bases and J lost 6 bases. CDR3 DNA sequence: TGTGCCAGCAGACCCCCCAGCGGGAGCAATGAGCAGTTCTTC. Amino acids: CASRPPSGSNEQFF.

The chain combines TRBV29-1 with TRBJ2-5; 10 nucleotides line up with TRBD2. Trimming removed 0 bases from V and 0 bases from J; junction bases left unmatched: 28. Per germline, CDR1 SQVTM and CDR2 ANQGSEA. The CDR3 has 24 amino acids. The CDR3 sequence is CSVEDPLTPDTSGIFRMNQETQYF. In DNA, the CDR3 is TGCAGCGTTGAAGACCCCTTAACCCCCGATACTAGCGGGATTTTCCGAATGAACCAAGAGACCCAGTACTTC.

The chain joins TRBV6-6 to TRBJ2-1; 9 nucleotides match TRBD2. The trim removed 8 bases at V and 0 bases at J, leaving 2 bases unmatched. In germline, CDR1 is MNHNY, CDR2 SVGAGI (reference sequence). This CDR3 has 14 residues. The CDR3 sequence is CASLSGSSYNEQFF. In DNA, the CDR3 is TGTGCCAGCCTTAGCGGGAGCTCCTACAATGAGCAGTTCTTC.

CDR3 bases: TGTGCCAGCAGCTTAGCCCGGCAAGAGGGGGCTGAAGCTTTCTTT. Translation: CASSLARQEGAEAFF. The rearrangement uses TRBV7-9 and TRBJ1-1; TRBD1 is a possible D gene (6 bases). Germline CDR1 is SEHNR and CDR2 is FQNEAQ (reference sequence). V lost 0 bases and J lost 6, with 14 bases in between. This CDR3 is 15 amino acids long.

The CDR3 is CASRPHRDLRGAFF. In nucleotides, the CDR3 is TGTGCCAGCCGACCTCACAGGGACCTAAGGGGAGCTTTCTTT. V usage is TRBV27 and J usage is TRBJ1-1, with D perhaps matching TRBD1 (6 bases). The V gene lost 8 bases and the J gene lost 10 bases, with 23 bases spanning the gap. CDR1 and CDR2 (germline): MNHEY, SMNVEV (reference sequence). The CDR3 has 14 amino acids.

This chain connects TRBV30 to TRBJ2-2; a possible D gene is TRBD1 (5 bases). The CDR3 has 14 residues. Germline V gives CDR1 GTSNPN, CDR2 SVGIG (reference sequence). Between the trimmed V and J ends, which lost 4 bases and 5 bases, there was a span of 14 bases. CDR3: CAWNKGVETGELFF. Written as DNA, the CDR3 is TGTGCCTGGAATAAAGGGGTTGAAACCGGGGAGCTGTTTTTT.

DNA for the CDR3: TGTGCCAGCGAAAGAATTAGGACAGTCCCTGAAGCTTTCTTT. This codes for CASERIRTVPEAFF. The chain joins TRBV6-5 to TRBJ1-1, with D possibly TRBD1 on 6 matching bases. The V gene's germline CDR1 is MNHEY and CDR2 SVGAGI. CDR3 length equals 14 residues. V gave up 8 bases and J gave up 6 bases, with 19 bases separating them.

The V call is TRBV10-3, the J call TRBJ1-4; D is uncertain. The CDR3 covers 13 residues. V was trimmed by 2 bases and J by 8 bases, leaving 9 bases between them. Germline V gives CDR1 ENHRY, CDR2 SYGVKD. The CDR3 loop is CAISEVGGEKLFF. The CDR3 region has the DNA TGTGCCATCAGTGAGGTAGGAGGAGAAAAACTGTTTTTT.

J is TRBJ2-3 and V is TRBV7-2; TRBD1 might be the D (5 bases). The length of the CDR3 is 15 residues. V lost 4 bases to trimming and J lost 2 bases, with 13 bases between them. Germline V gene sequence: CDR1 SGHTA, CDR2 FQGNSA. The CDR3 reads CASSSDRLSTDTQYF. The CDR3 nucleotides read TGTGCCAGCAGCTCAGACAGATTGTCCACAGATACGCAGTATTTT.

The V gene is TRBV12-3 or TRBV12-4, the J gene TRBJ2-2; 8 nucleotides align to TRBD1. With V trimmed by 5 bases and J by 5 bases, 1 base remained unmatched. This CDR3 is built from 13 residues. The CDR3 sequence: CASSRQGTGELFF. The CDR3 DNA sequence: TGTGCCAGCAGTCGACAGGGGACCGGGGAGCTGTTTTTT.

Only one count was recorded for this clone. The rearrangement joins TRBV18 to TRBJ1-5, with TRBD1 matching over 11 bases. Germline V gene lookup returns CDR1 KGHSH and CDR2 LQKENI. The CDR3 sequence is 15 residues long. With 5 bases clipped from V and 5 bases from J, the junction kept 5 bases outside the gene matches. The DNA for the CDR3 is TGTGCCAGCTCAGGACAGGGGGCCGGGGATCAGCCCCAGCATTTT. Encoded protein: CASSGQGAGDQPQHF.

The V call is TRBV11-2, the J call TRBJ1-1; 7 bases are a match to TRBD1. Germline CDR1 reads SGHAT; CDR2 reads FQNNGV. V dropped 4 bases and J dropped 4; count of bases not matched to a gene: 12. CDR3 length equals 16 residues. The CDR3 region has the DNA TGTGCCAGCAGCTCTCACTCCGACAGGGTTGGCACTGAAGCTTTCTTT. Translating gives CASSSHSDRVGTEAFF.

This clone was seen a handful of times. The chain joins TRBV6-4 to TRBJ1-2; TRBD1 matches at 7 bases. The CDR3 runs to 15 residues. V trimming: 6 bases; J trimming: 1 base; junction bases outside the gene matches: 8. Germline-derived CDR1 and CDR2 are MRHNA and SNTAGT. The CDR3 sequence is CASRDGQVINYGYTF. As DNA, the CDR3 is TGTGCCAGCAGGGATGGACAGGTTATTAACTATGGCTACACCTTC.

This CDR3 reads CASSPEGEEQFF. The CDR3 nucleotides are TGTGCCAGCTCACCAGAGGGGGAGGAGCAGTTCTTC. This chain uses TRBV18 with TRBJ2-1; tentatively, D is TRBD1 (6 bases). The CDR3 spans 12 residues. The ends were cut back, 2 bases at V and 10 bases at J, with 9 bases in the middle. CDR1 is KGHSH and CDR2 is LQKENI in the germline V gene.

The rearrangement uses TRBV4-1 and TRBJ1-1; weak D call: TRBD1 (6 bases). There are 17 residues in the CDR3. Germline-derived CDR1 and CDR2 are MGHRA and YSYEKL. V lost 1 base and J lost 1, with 16 bases in between. Here the CDR3 DNA reads TGCGCCAGCAGCCAAGCACAGGGCAGTTCTAGGAACACTGAAGCTTTCTTT. Its translation is CASSQAQGSSRNTEAFF.